This entry lists 21 T cell receptor beta chains sequenced from one sample in a study of T cell changes during pregnancy in multiple sclerosis. The assay was immunoSEQ multiplex PCR, and TCRdb's table has in-frame clones only and misses some. The data contain roughly 40,000 clones, 87% of them singletons. The sequenced sample was CD4+ T cells from peripheral blood mononuclear cells, obtained after pregnancy. These TCRs come from a female donor with multiple sclerosis, enrolled in a pregnancy study.

The chain joins TRBV5-1 to TRBJ2-5; TRBD2 matches 10 bases. Trimming cost V 3 bases and J 5 bases; bases outside gene matches: 4. The germline V gene encodes CDR1 SGHRS and CDR2 YFSETQ. This CDR3 spans 14 amino acids. This chain's CDR3 is CASSWNSGGETQYF. CDR3 coding DNA: TGCGCCAGCAGCTGGAATAGCGGGGGGGAGACCCAGTACTTC.

This clone was counted between two and nine times. The gene calls are TRBV7-3 and TRBJ1-6, with TRBD1 matching over 7 bases. J lost 9 bases, V lost 5 bases, and 13 bases had no gene match. CDR3 length: 16 amino acids. Germline lookup yields CDR1 SGHTA and CDR2 FQGTGA. In nucleotides, the CDR3 is TGTGCCAGCAGCCCCGAGGGGGCAGGGTCGGGTTCACCCCTCCACTTT. Translating it yields CASSPEGAGSGSPLHF.

This clone was recorded at least ten times. The CDR3 protein is CSVAAGWAMNTEAFF. The CDR3 DNA sequence: TGCAGCGTTGCGGCAGGGTGGGCAATGAACACTGAAGCTTTCTTT. The chain employs TRBV29-1 and TRBJ1-1, with D tentatively TRBD1 (5 bases). Germline V gene data show CDR1 as SQVTM and CDR2 as ANQGSEA. Trimming took off 4 bases at V and 0 bases at J, with 15 bases between the two ends. CDR3 length: 15 residues.

The chain has TRBV14 and TRBJ1-2, with TRBD1 matching 9 bases. CDR1 and CDR2 (germline): SGHDN, FVKESK. The trim removed 4 bases at V and 0 bases at J, leaving 6 bases unmatched. This CDR3 region has 16 residues. The CDR3 protein is CASSPGQGSANYGYTF. The DNA for the CDR3 is TGTGCCAGCAGCCCGGGACAGGGCTCAGCTAACTATGGCTACACCTTC. Together with reference TRBV14 and TRBJ1-2, the CDR3 gives the full variable domain: EAGVTQFPSHSVIEKGQTVTLRCDPISGHDNLYWYRRVMGKEIKFLLHFVKESKQDESGMPNNRFLAERTGGTYSTLKVQPAELEDSGVYFCASSPGQGSANYGYTFGSGTRLTVV.

The V call is TRBV2, the J call TRBJ1-6; weak D call: TRBD1 (5 bases). The CDR3 runs to 14 residues. Per the germline V gene, CDR1 is SNHLY and CDR2 is FYNNEI. V lost 5 bases to trimming and J lost 10 bases, with 15 bases between them. The CDR3 DNA is TGTGCCAGCAGTTCCGGGACTTACCTATCACCCCTCCACTTT. Residues: CASSSGTYLSPLHF.

This rearrangement joins TRBV5-1 to TRBJ2-7, with TRBD1 matching 10 bases. Germline V gives CDR1 SGHRS, CDR2 YFSETQ. The CDR3 spans 16 residues. V dropped 0 bases and J dropped 3; count of bases not matched to a gene: 6. Here the CDR3 DNA reads TGCGCCAGCAGCTTGGAGGGGGACAGGGGAAACTACGAGCAGTACTTC. It yields the protein CASSLEGDRGNYEQYF.

The CDR3 is CASSQVQRVVTYGYTF. The CDR3 coding sequence is TGCGCCAGCAGCCAAGTTCAACGCGTAGTTACTTATGGCTACACCTTC. This chain links TRBV4-1 with TRBJ1-2, with D unclear. Trimming took 1 base from V and 5 from J, leaving 17 bases between them. CDR1 and CDR2 from the germline V gene are MGHRA and YSYEKL. This CDR3 comprises 16 residues.

This clone was counted once. CDR3 bases: TGTGCCAGCAGCCTATGGACGGGGTCGGGTGGCTACACCTTC. The encoded protein is CASSLWTGSGGYTF. V gene TRBV5-5 combines with J gene TRBJ1-2; D call uncertain. V shed 4 bases and J shed 7 bases, with 17 bases lying between them. The CDR3 extends over 14 amino acids. The germline CDR1 and CDR2 sequences are SGHKS and YYEKEE (reference sequence).

The chain is built from TRBV2 and TRBJ2-3, with D hard to call. The V and J ends lost 5 bases and 5 bases respectively, with 8 bases between them. Germline V gene lookup returns CDR1 SNHLY and CDR2 FYNNEI. This CDR3 region has 12 residues. CDR3 residues: CASSQSGDTQYF. The CDR3 region has the DNA TGTGCCAGCAGTCAGTCTGGAGATACGCAGTATTTT.

This chain connects TRBV7-8 to TRBJ2-7, with 11 bases matching TRBD2. The CDR3 is 15 amino acids. Germline V CDR1 and CDR2: SGHVS, FQNEAQ. The junction had 6 bases not matched to a gene; V was cut back by 1 base and J by 7 bases. In nucleotides, the CDR3 is TGTGCCAGCAGCTTAGAGTTAGCGGGGGGGAGTGAGCAGTACTTC. This encodes CASSLELAGGSEQYF.

V is TRBV7-8 and J is TRBJ2-3, with D possibly being TRBD2 (6 bases). Germline V CDR1 and CDR2: SGHVS, FQNEAQ. CDR3 length: 16 amino acids. Trimming took 1 base from V and 3 from J, leaving 14 bases between them. The CDR3 sequence is CASSLVQGGGTDTQYF. The CDR3 bases are TGTGCCAGCAGCTTAGTTCAGGGAGGAGGGACAGATACGCAGTATTTT.

The chain combines TRBV18 with TRBJ2-5; TRBD1 agrees at 10 bases. The V gene's germline CDR1 is KGHSH and CDR2 LQKENI. CDR3 size: 15 residues. Trimming took 4 bases from V and 4 from J; bases not matched to a gene: 6. The CDR3 DNA sequence: TGTGCCAGCTCACTCTCGACAGGGGGCATAGAGACCCAGTACTTC. It codes for CASSLSTGGIETQYF.

The chain recombines TRBV5-5 with TRBJ2-6; D gene unclear. This CDR3 comprises 17 residues. In germline, CDR1 is SGHKS, CDR2 YYEKEE (reference sequence). V was pared by 0 bases and J by 0 bases, with 10 bases between. The CDR3 here is CASSLDLSSSGANVLTF. The DNA of the CDR3 is TGTGCCAGCAGCTTGGATTTGTCGAGCTCTGGGGCCAACGTCCTGACTTTC.

The gene calls are TRBV7-8 and TRBJ1-1, with 7 positions matching TRBD1. J gave up 1 base and V 6 bases, and 2 bases lay outside the gene matches. From germline, CDR1 is SGHVS and CDR2 FQNEAQ. The length of the CDR3 is 13 residues. CDR3 in amino acids: CASSRTGNTEAFF. The CDR3, as DNA: TGTGCCAGCAGTAGGACAGGGAACACTGAAGCTTTCTTT.

Points on this clone: Other DNA variants within this sample encode the same CDR3. This chain joins TRBV5-1 and TRBJ2-3; TRBD1 might be the D (5 bases). The CDR3 totals 12 residues. Per the germline V gene, CDR1 is SGHRS and CDR2 is YFSETQ. V was shortened by 4 bases and J by 6 bases, with 9 bases between the two germline ends. The CDR3 bases are TGCGCCAGCAGCCCAGGGTTGGATACGCAGTATTTT. Protein product: CASSPGLDTQYF.

This chain connects TRBV5-1 to TRBJ1-1, with TRBD1 identical over 7 bases. V dropped 4 bases and J dropped 6; count of bases not matched to a gene: 6. CDR3 length: 13 amino acids. In germline, CDR1 is SGHRS, CDR2 YFSETQ. The CDR3 here is CASSTQGWAEAFF. The CDR3 DNA sequence: TGCGCCAGCAGCACACAGGGGTGGGCTGAAGCTTTCTTT.

The gene calls are TRBV27 and TRBJ1-2, with TRBD1 matching over 7 bases. There are 13 residues in the CDR3. CDR1 is MNHEY and CDR2 is SMNVEV in the germline V gene (reference sequence). The ends lost 4 bases at V and 6 bases at J; junction bases unmatched: 5. CDR3 DNA: TGTGCCAGCAGTTACGGACAGGCGGATGGCTACACCTTC. Translation: CASSYGQADGYTF.

The chain uses TRBV2 and TRBJ2-3; perhaps TRBD1 as D (6 bases). The CDR3 extends over 13 amino acids. V was cut by 8 bases and J by 2 bases, with 11 bases left in between. The germline gives CDR1 SNHLY, CDR2 FYNNEI. CDR3 amino acids: CASLRQATDTQYF. CDR3 nucleotides: TGTGCCAGCCTTCGACAGGCCACAGATACGCAGTATTTT.

The chain is built from TRBV27 and TRBJ2-5, with a possible D match to TRBD1 (6 bases). The length of the CDR3 is 16 residues. Germline loops: CDR1 MNHEY, CDR2 SMNVEV (reference sequence). Trimming left V 8 bases short and J 4 bases short, with 23 bases between. The CDR3 nucleotides are TGTGCCAGCGGGAAGGCTTCCCCCCGGACAGCAGAGACCCAGTACTTC. Translating gives CASGKASPRTAETQYF.

This clone was seen a few times. The chain has TRBV2 and TRBJ1-6; tentatively, D is TRBD1 (5 bases). This CDR3 has 15 amino acids. The V gene's germline CDR1 is SNHLY and CDR2 FYNNEI. The V and J ends lost 3 bases and 9 bases respectively, with 15 bases between them. CDR3 sequence (DNA): TGTGCCAGCAGTGAGTGGGTGGGGGGTATTTCACCCCTCCACTTT. Protein product: CASSEWVGGISPLHF.

This chain links TRBV13 with TRBJ2-3, with D possibly being TRBD2 (5 bases). Germline lookup yields CDR1 PRHDT and CDR2 FYEKMQ (reference sequence). V was cut by 5 bases and J by 0 bases, with 9 bases left in between. CDR3 length equals 14 residues. DNA for the CDR3: TGTGCCAGCAGCCCTCGGACTAGCACAGATACGCAGTATTTT. Its protein product is CASSPRTSTDTQYF.